Shown below are 29 T cell receptor beta chains from a single sample sequenced in a study of CD8 T cells in ankylosing spondylitis. In TCRdb, the 5' RACE reads were re-called with MiXCR into one record per CDR3 protein. Among roughly 230,000 distinct CDR3 sequences listed, under 8.5% were seen once. Sequencing was carried out using blood, either unsorted or a sorted T cell fraction (not recorded which). The source of these receptors is a female donor with ankylosing spondylitis or in good health (not recorded which).

This clonotype was detected many times. The V call is TRBV20-1, the J call TRBJ2-3; no firm D call. CDR3 length: 12 residues. The V end was cut by 6 bases, the J end by 2 bases, with 9 bases between. The germline gives CDR1 DFQATT, CDR2 SNEGSKA (reference sequence). CDR3 loop: CSAPRATDTQYF. CDR3 nucleotides: TGCAGTGCCCCACGGGCCACAGATACGCAGTATTTT.

This clonotype appeared many times. V is TRBV29-1 and J is TRBJ1-3; D gene ambiguous. V lost 3 bases and J lost 2, with 2 bases in between. Looked up from germline, CDR1 is SQVTM and CDR2 is ANQGSEA. The CDR3 totals 11 residues. The CDR3 sequence: CSVDTGNTIYF. As DNA, the CDR3 is TGCAGCGTTGATACTGGAAACACCATATATTTT. Variable domain in full (rest from reference TRBV29-1 and TRBJ1-3): SAVISQKPSRDICQRGTSLTIQCQVDSQVTMMFWYRQQPGQSLTLIATANQGSEATYESGFVIDKFPISRPNLTFSTLTVSNMSPEDSSIYLCSVDTGNTIYFGEGSWLTVV.

This clonotype showed up many times. This chain links TRBV7-6 with TRBJ2-1, with a tentative D call TRBD2 (5 bases). Trimming shortened V by 1 base and J by 1 base, and 14 bases separated the two germline ends. The CDR3 length is 17 residues. Germline assignment: CDR1 SGHVS and CDR2 FNYEAQ. The CDR3: CASSLGSNTGSYNEQFF. The CDR3 DNA reads as TGTGCCAGCAGCTTAGGGTCCAATACGGGGTCCTACAATGAGCAGTTCTTC.

This clonotype was observed many times. The V call is TRBV29-1, the J call TRBJ2-5, with a weak D call TRBD2 (6 bases). The CDR3 has 14 amino acids. Looked up from germline, CDR1 is SQVTM and CDR2 is ANQGSEA. The ends were cut back, 4 bases at V and 4 bases at J, with 16 bases in the middle. CDR3 sequence (DNA): TGCAGCGTTGCGACTAGTAGGTTGTTAGAGACCCAGTACTTC. Residues: CSVATSRLLETQYF.

This clonotype was seen repeatedly, ten times or more. This chain links TRBV4-3 with TRBJ2-2; the D gene is possibly TRBD1 (6 bases). The CDR3 has 16 amino acids. Looked up from germline, CDR1 is LGHNA and CDR2 is YSLEER. Between the trimmed V and J ends, which lost 0 bases and 6 bases, there was a span of 14 bases. The CDR3 reads CASSQELQGKAGELFF. CDR3 in DNA: TGCGCCAGCAGCCAAGAGTTACAGGGTAAAGCCGGGGAGCTGTTTTTT.

This clonotype was detected many times. V is TRBV9 and J is TRBJ1-1; a weak D match, TRBD1 (5 bases). The germline V gene encodes CDR1 SGDLS and CDR2 YYNGEE. The CDR3 length is 13 residues. The V and J ends lost 4 bases and 1 base respectively, with 8 bases between them. Written as DNA, the CDR3 is TGTGCCAGCAGCTGGGGCTGGAACACTGAAGCTTTCTTT. Protein: CASSWGWNTEAFF.

This clonotype was seen only a few times. The rearrangement links TRBV7-2 to TRBJ2-1; no clear D. The CDR3 is 14 amino acids. CDR1 and CDR2 (germline): SGHTA, FQGNSA. Trimming cost V 4 bases and J 2 bases, with 9 bases left between them. CDR3 region: CASSSRRAYNEQFF. CDR3 coding DNA: TGTGCCAGCAGCTCGCGACGAGCCTACAATGAGCAGTTCTTC. The complete variable domain, with remaining parts taken from reference TRBV7-2 and TRBJ2-1, reads GAGVSQSPSNKVTEKGKDVELRCDPISGHTALYWYRQSLGQGLEFLIYFQGNSAPDKSGLPSDRFSAERTGGSVSTLTIQRTQQEDSAVYLCASSSRRAYNEQFFGPGTRLTVL.

This clonotype was seen many times. The chain has TRBV7-2 and TRBJ2-7; no firm D call. V was clipped by 2 bases and J by 7 bases, with 6 bases between them. This CDR3 is built from 11 residues. The germline CDR1 and CDR2 sequences are SGHTA and FQGNSA. The CDR3 nucleotides read TGTGCCAGCAGCTTATTTACAGAGCAGTACTTC. Its translation: CASSLFTEQYF. Combining the CDR3 with reference TRBV7-2 and TRBJ2-7 gives the whole variable domain GAGVSQSPSNKVTEKGKDVELRCDPISGHTALYWYRQSLGQGLEFLIYFQGNSAPDKSGLPSDRFSAERTGGSVSTLTIQRTQQEDSAVYLCASSLFTEQYFGPGTRLTVT.

This clonotype has a handful of counts. This could be a read error, since a much larger clone is one nucleotide away. The chain links TRBV24-1 to TRBJ1-1; D may be TRBD1 (5 bases). Germline V lookup: CDR1 KGHDR, CDR2 SFDVKD. This CDR3 has 12 amino acids. In nucleotides, the CDR3 is TGTGTCACCCGGGGGGTCAGGACTGAAGCTTTCTTT. Translating it yields CVTRGVRTEAFF.

In regard to this clonotype: A much larger clone differs from this one at a single base, so this may be a read error. The chain links TRBV4-3 to TRBJ2-4; D may be TRBD2 (5 bases). The CDR3 has 18 amino acids. Germline-derived CDR1 and CDR2 are LGHNA and YSLEER. The CDR3 bases are TGCACCAGCAGCCAAGCTAGCTGGGAACCTCTAGCCAAAAACATTCAGTACTTC. It specifies CTSSQASWEPLAKNIQYF.

This clonotype was seen many times. V is TRBV3-1 and J is TRBJ1-1; D possibly corresponds to TRBD1 (5 bases). This CDR3 region has 13 residues. The V gene's germline CDR1 is LGHDT and CDR2 YNNKEL (reference sequence). The V and J ends lost 5 bases and 5 bases respectively, with 12 bases between them. In nucleotides, the CDR3 is TGTGCCAGCAGCTTTTCAGGGAGAACTGAAGCTTTCTTT. Its protein product is CASSFSGRTEAFF.

The DNA for the CDR3 is TGTGCTAGTGGTTTGGCCTCAACTAGTGACCTAAAGTACGAGCAGTACTTC. Translated: CASGLASTSDLKYEQYF. The chain employs TRBV12-5 and TRBJ2-7; perhaps TRBD2 as D (5 bases). CDR1 and CDR2 (germline): LGHNT, FRNRAP. The CDR3 runs 17 residues. Between the trimmed V and J ends, which lost 1 base and 4 bases, there was a span of 20 bases.

This chain connects TRBV7-2 to TRBJ2-5; the match to TRBD2 covers 9 bases. The germline gives CDR1 SGHTA, CDR2 FQGNSA. This CDR3 has 14 residues. Trimming at V came to 4 bases and at J to 5 bases, leaving 5 bases not matched to a gene. The chain's CDR3 is CASSYIAGAETQYF. The CDR3 DNA sequence: TGTGCCAGCAGCTATATAGCGGGGGCGGAGACCCAGTACTTC.

This clonotype showed up many times. The J gene is TRBJ2-1, the V gene TRBV29-1; unclear D gene. V was trimmed by 7 bases and J by 5 bases, leaving 18 bases between them. Germline V lookup: CDR1 SQVTM, CDR2 ANQGSEA. The CDR3 is 14 amino acids. CDR3 in DNA: TGCAGCGCGATCCCGACCGTTGCCCACAATGAGCAGTTCTTC. Its translation: CSAIPTVAHNEQFF.

This clonotype was detected ten times or more. This rearrangement joins TRBV20-1 to TRBJ1-6, with 7 bases matching TRBD1. V trimming: 6 bases; J trimming: 2 bases; junction bases outside the gene matches: 10. CDR3 length equals 16 residues. Per the germline V gene, CDR1 is DFQATT and CDR2 is SNEGSKA (reference sequence). The CDR3 coding sequence is TGCAGTGCCCCACACAGGGGTGGCACCTATAATTCACCCCTCCACTTT. Protein product: CSAPHRGGTYNSPLHF.

This clonotype was counted many times. This chain uses TRBV6-2 or TRBV6-3 with TRBJ2-7; D is unclear. V lost 2 bases to trimming and J lost 1 base, with 6 bases between them. This CDR3 comprises 13 residues. The germline gives CDR1 MNHEY, CDR2 SVGEGT. The CDR3 sequence is CASSYGNSYEQYF. The CDR3 nucleotides are TGTGCCAGCAGTTACGGGAATTCCTACGAGCAGTACTTC.

Comment on this clonotype: A much larger clone differs by one base, so this may be a read error. The V and J genes are TRBV20-1 and TRBJ2-5; no firm D call. The germline gives CDR1 DFQATT, CDR2 SNEGSKA (reference sequence). With 1 base removed from V and 1 base from J, the gap between germline ends came to 10 bases. CDR3 length: 14 amino acids. The CDR3 DNA is TGCAGTGCTAGAGGCCAAATCACCCAAGAGACCCAGTACTTC. It yields the protein CSARGQITQETQYF.

This clonotype was detected many times. J is TRBJ2-7 and V is TRBV5-5; D remains ambiguous. Germline-derived CDR1 and CDR2 are SGHKS and YYEKEE (reference sequence). V dropped 0 bases and J dropped 4 bases, with 14 bases sitting between them. This CDR3 has 15 amino acids. The CDR3: CASSLVPSRAYEQYF. DNA for the CDR3: TGTGCCAGCAGCTTGGTACCGTCGCGCGCGTACGAGCAGTACTTC.

The rearrangement links TRBV12-3 or TRBV12-4 to TRBJ2-2; D is unresolved. CDR3 size: 15 residues. Trimming removed 8 bases at V and 0 bases at J, with 13 bases between. CDR3 DNA: TGTGCCAGCTCTGGGGTTGGAGCGAACACCGGGGAGCTGTTTTTT. Translating it yields CASSGVGANTGELFF.

This clonotype came up many times. The chain employs TRBV20-1 and TRBJ2-3; D might be TRBD2 (6 bases). Trimming removed 5 bases from V and 6 bases from J, with 12 bases in between. Per germline, CDR1 DFQATT and CDR2 SNEGSKA (reference sequence). The CDR3 contains 12 residues. The CDR3: CSAELGGDTQYF. The CDR3 bases are TGCAGTGCTGAACTTGGAGGGGATACGCAGTATTTT.

This clonotype was counted ten times or more. The chain links TRBV20-1 to TRBJ2-7; perhaps TRBD2 as D (5 bases). The germline CDR1 and CDR2 sequences are DFQATT and SNEGSKA (reference sequence). This CDR3 has 11 amino acids. Deletions cut 7 bases from V and 1 base from J, with 8 bases between. In DNA, the CDR3 is TGCAGTGTCCGGGGATCCTACGAGCAGTACTTC. This codes for CSVRGSYEQYF.

This clonotype was recorded at least ten times. The CDR3 region has the DNA TGTGCCAGCAACGAGGCCCCACAGGGGGCTAATGAAAAACTGTTTTTT. It codes for CASNEAPQGANEKLFF. The rearrangement uses TRBV12-3 or TRBV12-4 and TRBJ1-4; 8 bases map to TRBD1. CDR3 length: 16 residues. The V and J ends lost 7 bases and 3 bases, in that order; junction bases with no gene match: 10.

This clonotype was counted ten times or more. This rearrangement joins TRBV20-1 to TRBJ1-5, with no clear D. Germline CDR1 reads DFQATT; CDR2 reads SNEGSKA (reference sequence). CDR3 length: 14 amino acids. The V end lost 0 bases, the J end lost 5 bases, and 11 bases lay between the germline ends. CDR3 bases: TGCAGTGCTAGAGATGTTGCCAACCATCAGCCCCAGCATTTT. Translated, it gives CSARDVANHQPQHF.

The V call is TRBV6-1, the J call TRBJ1-1; the D is unclear. Germline CDR1 reads MNHNS; CDR2 reads SASEGT. The V end was cut by 5 bases, the J end by 1 base, with 11 bases between. This CDR3 contains 14 residues. The CDR3 nucleotides are TGTGCCAGCAGTACCGGACGGACGAACACTGAAGCTTTCTTT. Translated: CASSTGRTNTEAFF.

This clonotype was seen only a few times. This chain uses TRBV7-6 with TRBJ1-5, with 9 bases matching TRBD1. The germline V gene has CDR1 SGHVS and CDR2 FNYEAQ. This CDR3 is built from 15 residues. Trimming cost V 5 bases and J 3 bases; bases outside gene matches: 5. CDR3 DNA: TGTGCCAGCAGCCAGACAGGGGGAAACAATCAGCCCCAGCATTTT. Its translation: CASSQTGGNNQPQHF.

This clonotype was counted at least ten times. The chain links TRBV7-2 to TRBJ1-3; a possible D gene is TRBD1 (5 bases). The V gene lost 3 bases and the J gene lost 0 bases, with 9 bases spanning the gap. The CDR3 runs to 15 residues. Looked up from germline, CDR1 is SGHTA and CDR2 is FQGNSA. CDR3 amino acids: CASSLGTGSGNTIYF. The CDR3 DNA reads as TGTGCCAGCAGCTTGGGGACCGGCTCTGGAAACACCATATATTTT.

The table lists this clonotype with many counts. This rearrangement joins TRBV7-9 to TRBJ1-4; D is perhaps TRBD1 (5 bases). The germline CDR1 and CDR2 sequences are SEHNR and FQNEAQ (reference sequence). This CDR3 is 13 amino acids long. Between the trimmed V and J ends, which lost 5 bases and 9 bases, there was a span of 13 bases. This chain's CDR3 is CASSPVGVKKLFF. CDR3 nucleotide sequence: TGTGCCAGCAGCCCGGTGGGGGTTAAAAAACTGTTTTTT.

In its sample, this clonotype was seen many times. This chain connects TRBV10-3 to TRBJ1-1, with 12 bases that match TRBD1. Germline V gene data show CDR1 as ENHRY and CDR2 as SYGVKD. This CDR3 has 17 amino acids. V gave up 4 bases and J gave up 5 bases; unmatched junction bases: 11. In DNA, the CDR3 is TGTGCCATCAGTGCCGGTATGGGGACAGGGGGCAATACTGAAGCTTTCTTT. It encodes CAISAGMGTGGNTEAFF.

At least ten counts were recorded for this clonotype. The chain employs TRBV30 and TRBJ1-1, with TRBD1 identical over 7 bases. Per germline, CDR1 GTSNPN and CDR2 SVGIG (reference sequence). Trimming took 2 bases from V and 5 from J; bases not matched to a gene: 8. The CDR3 loop spans 14 amino acids. CDR3 DNA: TGTGCCTGGAGTAATACAGGGGTAGGGACTGAAGCTTTCTTT. Its protein product is CAWSNTGVGTEAFF.